The 29 T cell receptor beta chains presented below share a single source sample, sequenced in a study of T cell repertoires in cytomegalovirus infection. TCRdb re-analysed the reads in MiXCR, keeping a single row per CDR3 protein. This sample has around 740,000 distinct CDR3 sequences, with about a third found just once. Material: PBMCs. The receptors originated from a human donor in good health (CMV status not recorded). Some clones in this sample may be carry-over from other donors' samples.

The chain recombines TRBV28 with TRBJ2-7; TRBD1 matches at 8 bases. The CDR3 has 14 residues. Germline lookup yields CDR1 MDHEN and CDR2 SYDVKM. The ends lost 2 bases at V and 8 bases at J; junction bases unmatched: 8. CDR3 in DNA: TGTGCCAGCAGTTTACCGGAGACAGGGGTTCAGCAGTACTTC. Its translation is CASSLPETGVQQYF.

The J gene is TRBJ1-2, the V gene TRBV28; 9 bases agree with TRBD1. The CDR3 contains 14 residues. With V trimmed by 1 base and J by 7 bases, 4 bases remained unmatched. Per the germline V gene, CDR1 is MDHEN and CDR2 is SYDVKM. Here the CDR3 reads CASSLLGTGSGYTF. The CDR3 nucleotides read TGTGCCAGCAGTTTATTGGGGACAGGGAGTGGCTACACCTTC.

This clonotype was seen a handful of times. The chain uses TRBV6-1 and TRBJ1-5; a weak D match, TRBD1 (5 bases). Germline-derived CDR1 and CDR2 are MNHNS and SASEGT. CDR3 length equals 14 residues. V shed 5 bases and J shed 6 bases, with 14 bases lying between them. CDR3 sequence (DNA): TGTGCCAGCAGTTACAAGGGAACAGGTCAGCCCCAGCATTTT. Protein product: CASSYKGTGQPQHF.

The sample holds a few counts of this clonotype. This sequence joins TRBV7-9 and TRBJ2-7; a weak D match, TRBD1 (6 bases). V lost 5 bases to trimming and J lost 4 bases, with 18 bases between them. The CDR3 is 15 residues long. The germline V gene has CDR1 SEHNR and CDR2 FQNEAQ (reference sequence). CDR3 sequence: CASSPPEGEKYEQYF. CDR3 nucleotides: TGTGCCAGCAGCCCCCCTGAGGGGGAAAAATACGAGCAGTACTTC.

This clonotype has ten or more counts. In nucleotides, the CDR3 is TGTGCCAGCAGCTTATGGCCTTCGACAGGAAACACCATATATTTT. This translates into CASSLWPSTGNTIYF. The chain employs TRBV7-2 and TRBJ1-3; no definite D call. Trimming cost V 2 bases and J 4 bases, with 12 bases left between them. Germline V gives CDR1 SGHTA, CDR2 FQGNSA. The CDR3 is 15 amino acids.

This clonotype has more than one count but fewer than ten. The J gene is TRBJ1-4, the V gene TRBV11-2; TRBD1 matches 8 bases. The CDR3 loop spans 18 amino acids. Germline CDR1 is SGHAT and CDR2 is FQNNGV. The trim removed 2 bases at V and 4 bases at J, leaving 12 bases unmatched. CDR3 region: CASSLRWGWGQDNEKLFF. The CDR3 DNA reads as TGTGCCAGCAGCTTAAGATGGGGATGGGGACAGGATAATGAAAAACTGTTTTTT.

This clonotype was seen a handful of times. The V call is TRBV7-9, the J call TRBJ1-1; D may be TRBD1 (5 bases). Trimming shortened V by 0 bases and J by 3 bases, and 11 bases separated the two germline ends. Germline V lookup: CDR1 SEHNR, CDR2 FQNEAQ (reference sequence). The CDR3 covers 15 residues. The CDR3 DNA reads TGTGCCAGCAGCTTAGCGAGGGTGGGGGACACTGAAGCTTTCTTT. Its translation is CASSLARVGDTEAFF.

This clonotype was seen only a few times. The chain is built from TRBV7-9 and TRBJ1-1; D is perhaps TRBD1 (5 bases). Per the germline V gene, CDR1 is SEHNR and CDR2 is FQNEAQ (reference sequence). Trimming took 4 bases from V and 4 from J, leaving 13 bases between them. This CDR3 region has 14 residues. The chain's CDR3 is CASSSQGGTTEAFF. CDR3 DNA sequence: TGTGCCAGCAGCTCCCAGGGAGGGACCACTGAAGCTTTCTTT. The full variable domain, in which reference TRBV7-9 and TRBJ1-1 provide the parts outside the CDR3, is DTGVSQNPRHKITKRGQNVTFRCDPISEHNRLYWYRQTLGQGPEFLTYFQNEAQLEKSRLLSDRFSAERPKGSFSTLEIQRTEQGDSAMYLCASSSQGGTTEAFFGQGTRLTVV.

This clonotype was seen only once. The chain carries TRBV9 and TRBJ2-7; no clear D gene. Trimming left V 0 bases short and J 1 base short, with 8 bases between. CDR1 is SGDLS and CDR2 is YYNGEE in the germline V gene. The length of the CDR3 is 14 residues. DNA for the CDR3: TGTGCCAGCAGCGTAGGGGTTGTTTCCTACGAGCAGTACTTC. Its translation is CASSVGVVSYEQYF.

CDR3 bases: TGTGCCACCAGCAGAGATGCTGGGGCCAACGTCCTGACTTTC. It specifies CATSRDAGANVLTF. This chain uses TRBV15 with TRBJ2-6; D unresolved. CDR1 LNHNV and CDR2 YYDKDF come from the germline V gene (reference sequence). The germline V and J ends were trimmed by 0 bases and 2 bases, with 2 bases remaining between them. This CDR3 is built from 14 residues.

The chain recombines TRBV28 with TRBJ2-7; D unresolved. V gave up 5 bases and J gave up 3 bases, with 17 bases separating them. CDR3 length equals 15 residues. Per the germline V gene, CDR1 is MDHEN and CDR2 is SYDVKM. CDR3 in amino acids: CASSIGDRISYEQYF. As DNA, the CDR3 is TGTGCCAGCAGTATTGGGGATCGAATTAGCTACGAGCAGTACTTC.

Comment on this clonotype: The CDR3 end shows no conserved phenylalanine or tryptophan, and so a read error is likely. The DNA is omitted, as the CDR3 cannot be located on it reliably, and the CDR3 follows TCRdb's listing. The chain combines TRBV7-2 with TRBJ2-5. Germline lookup yields CDR1 SGHTA and CDR2 FQGNSA. The CDR3 spans 12 amino acids, including both terminal residues. The CDR3 spells CASTIFQETHYC.

This clonotype has a count of ten or more. The CDR3 coding sequence is TGTGCCAGCAGCTTAGTTTTTCGCCCGGGAAACACAGATACGCAGTATTTT. It codes for CASSLVFRPGNTDTQYF. The chain is built from TRBV7-2 and TRBJ2-3; the D gene is possibly TRBD2 (5 bases). Germline loops: CDR1 SGHTA, CDR2 FQGNSA. V was cut by 1 base and J by 2 bases, with 16 bases left in between. The CDR3 is 17 amino acids.

This clonotype was picked up many times. This chain connects TRBV29-1 to TRBJ1-2; a possible D gene is TRBD1 (5 bases). The CDR3 extends over 14 amino acids. Trimming took 7 bases from V and 7 from J, leaving 22 bases between them. The germline V gene encodes CDR1 SQVTM and CDR2 ANQGSEA. CDR3 sequence reads: CSANGLPGRRGYTF. As DNA, the CDR3 is TGCAGCGCAAACGGGCTCCCAGGGAGACGTGGCTACACCTTC.

The rearrangement links TRBV6-5 to TRBJ2-1; TRBD2 matches 12 bases. CDR3 length: 17 amino acids. Germline assignment: CDR1 MNHEY and CDR2 SVGAGI. J lost 7 bases, V lost 3 bases, and 10 bases had no gene match. The CDR3 DNA sequence: TGTGCCAGCAGTTATGCTTCACTAGCGGGGGGTCGAAATGAGCAGTTCTTC. The encoded protein is CASSYASLAGGRNEQFF.

The chain links TRBV20-1 to TRBJ1-4; perhaps TRBD1 as D (5 bases). CDR1 DFQATT and CDR2 SNEGSKA come from the germline V gene (reference sequence). With 6 bases removed from V and 8 bases from J, the gap between germline ends came to 13 bases. This CDR3 region has 12 residues. CDR3 protein: CSARPGGEKLFF. The CDR3 nucleotides read TGCAGTGCGCGCCCCGGGGGGGAAAAACTGTTTTTT.

Concerning this clonotype: At one end, the junction sequence differs from germline, possibly due to a read error. DNA for the CDR3: TGTGCCAGCAGTTTAGACCTAGGACAGGGGGCACATCATCCCCAGCATTTT. Translation gives CASSLDLGQGAHHPQHF. The V call is TRBV12-3 or TRBV12-4, the J call TRBJ1-5, with 11 bases that match TRBD1. CDR3 length: 17 residues.

The DNA for the CDR3 is TGTGCCAGCAGCCTGCTGCCTCAAGCCAAAAACATTCAGTACTTC. Translating gives CASSLLPQAKNIQYF. This rearrangement joins TRBV12-3 or TRBV12-4 to TRBJ2-4; D is unresolved. The CDR3 consists of 15 residues. Trimming removed 6 bases at V and 0 bases at J, with 12 bases between.

In this sample, this clonotype turned up a few times. The rearrangement links TRBV6-1 to TRBJ1-2; no clear D. The CDR3 has 15 residues. Germline CDR1 and CDR2: MNHNS and SASEGT. Between the trimmed V and J ends, which lost 1 base and 2 bases, there was a span of 11 bases. The CDR3 coding sequence is TGTGCCAGCAGTGAAGGGTTCGGGGTCAACTATGGCTACACCTTC. Residues: CASSEGFGVNYGYTF.

The rearrangement links TRBV19 to TRBJ2-5, with no clear D. In germline, CDR1 is LNHDA, CDR2 SQIVND (reference sequence). V was trimmed by 4 bases and J by 4 bases, leaving 10 bases between them. This CDR3 has 13 residues. As DNA, the CDR3 is TGTGCCAGTAGTAGCAGGCCGGTAGAGACCCAGTACTTC. It is translated as CASSSRPVETQYF.

J is TRBJ1-1 and V is TRBV2; D might be TRBD1 (5 bases). CDR3 length equals 16 residues. Germline V gene sequence: CDR1 SNHLY, CDR2 FYNNEI. V gave up 8 bases and J gave up 2 bases, with 21 bases separating them. The CDR3: CASRRRQGDSNTEAFF. Written as DNA, the CDR3 is TGTGCCAGCCGTCGTAGGCAGGGAGATAGCAACACTGAAGCTTTCTTT.

This clonotype was counted a single time. The DNA for the CDR3 is TGTGCCAGCAACGAGCGGGAGGACACAGATACGCAGTATTTT. Protein: CASNEREDTDTQYF. The chain has TRBV5-8 and TRBJ2-3, with 9 bases aligning to TRBD2. The CDR3 has 14 amino acids. The V segment lost 6 bases and the J segment 2 bases; nucleotides outside the gene matches: 4. The germline V gene has CDR1 SGHTS and CDR2 YDEGEE.

There are a few counts of this clonotype. This sequence joins TRBV7-2 and TRBJ2-7; D may be TRBD2 (7 bases). The CDR3 contains 15 residues. V gave up 1 base and J gave up 4 bases, with 14 bases separating them. The germline CDR1 and CDR2 sequences are SGHTA and FQGNSA. The DNA of the CDR3 is TGTGCCAGCAGCTTAGTGAGTGGGGGGGCATACGAGCAGTACTTC. Translated, it gives CASSLVSGGAYEQYF.

This clonotype was detected a few times. The chain couples TRBV6-1 to TRBJ2-5; TRBD2 matches at 7 bases. The CDR3 contains 16 residues. Germline V gives CDR1 MNHNS, CDR2 SASEGT. V lost 4 bases to trimming and J lost 4 bases; unmatched junction nucleotides: 12. The CDR3 nucleotides are TGTGCCAGCAGTGTAGGGCGGGACTATACGGGAGAGACCCAGTACTTC. It encodes CASSVGRDYTGETQYF.

The gene calls are TRBV7-2 and TRBJ1-5; tentatively, D is TRBD1 (6 bases). CDR1 and CDR2 from the germline V gene are SGHTA and FQGNSA. The V end was cut by 5 bases, the J end by 6 bases, with 11 bases between. The CDR3 consists of 13 residues. The CDR3: CASSVGGFQPQHF. CDR3 in DNA: TGTGCCAGCAGCGTAGGGGGATTTCAGCCCCAGCATTTT.

This clonotype has only a few counts. J is TRBJ1-6 and V is TRBV6-1; the D is unclear. CDR1 is MNHNS and CDR2 is SASEGT in the germline V gene. The CDR3 covers 18 residues. V was shortened by 1 base and J by 0 bases, with 13 bases between the two germline ends. CDR3 sequence: CASSEVLTASSYNSPLHF. CDR3 DNA: TGTGCCAGCAGTGAAGTACTCACGGCGAGCTCCTATAATTCACCCCTCCACTTT.

The V call is TRBV29-1, the J call TRBJ2-1, with 10 bases that match TRBD1. The germline V gene has CDR1 SQVTM and CDR2 ANQGSEA. J gave up 6 bases and V 5 bases, and 7 bases lay outside the gene matches. This CDR3 spans 14 amino acids. The CDR3 DNA is TGCAGCGTTTCCGGGACAGGGGACGGCAATGAGCAGTTCTTC. Translated, it gives CSVSGTGDGNEQFF.

This clonotype turned up a few times. The rearrangement joins TRBV25-1 to TRBJ1-2; D gene uncertain. Germline values: CDR1 MGHDK, CDR2 SYGVNS. Trimming stripped 0 bases from V and 2 bases from J, with 4 bases between. The CDR3 has 13 residues. The DNA of the CDR3 is TGTGCCAGCAGTGAATACGAAAACTATGGCTACACCTTC. It translates to CASSEYENYGYTF.

CDR3 loop: CASSLVADRSTGELFF. The DNA of the CDR3 is TGTGCCAGCAGCTTAGTCGCGGATAGAAGCACCGGGGAGCTGTTTTTT. This chain joins TRBV7-2 and TRBJ2-2, with D unclear. This CDR3 is built from 16 residues. Deletions cut 1 base from V and 4 bases from J, with 13 bases between. CDR1 is SGHTA and CDR2 is FQGNSA in the germline V gene.